The 7 T cell receptor beta chains presented below share a single source sample, sequenced in a study of T cell repertoires in cytomegalovirus infection. TCRdb used MiXCR to reprocess the reads, holding one entry per CDR3 protein. The sample carries hundreds of thousands of distinct CDR3 sequences, 20% to 25% recorded once. Sequenced material: CD8+ T cells from PBMCs. These receptors were obtained from a human donor in good health (CMV status not recorded). Some clones in this sample may be carry-over from other donors' samples.

This clonotype was detected many times. The CDR3 sequence: CASSLQPPNIREGYGYTF. The CDR3 nucleotides read TGTGCCAGCAGCTTACAACCTCCCAACATCAGGGAAGGTTATGGCTACACCTTC. V usage is TRBV7-9 and J usage is TRBJ1-2; weak D call: TRBD1 (5 bases). The CDR3 totals 18 residues. V was cut by 2 bases and J by 5 bases, with 24 bases left in between. Germline V CDR1 and CDR2: SEHNR, FQNEAQ (reference sequence).

The V and J genes are TRBV12-3 or TRBV12-4 and TRBJ1-2; D is unresolved. V was clipped by 4 bases and J by 1 base, with 13 bases between them. The length of the CDR3 is 15 residues. CDR3 sequence reads: CASSSWSDYNYGYTF. CDR3 nucleotide sequence: TGTGCCAGCAGTTCATGGTCAGACTATAACTATGGCTACACCTTC.

This clonotype has a count of ten or more. The chain links TRBV7-8 to TRBJ2-7; 8 bases line up with TRBD2. The CDR3 totals 15 residues. Germline CDR1 is SGHVS and CDR2 is FQNEAQ. V was pared by 4 bases and J by 2 bases, with 7 bases of the junction left unmatched. The CDR3 DNA reads TGTGCCAGCAGCTCCTTAGCGGGATCAACCTACGAGCAGTACGTC. Amino acids: CASSSLAGSTYEQYV.

This sequence joins TRBV29-1 and TRBJ1-2; TRBD1 aligns across 7 bases. This CDR3 region has 12 residues. V gave up 1 base and J gave up 8 bases; unmatched junction bases: 4. Germline lookup yields CDR1 SQVTM and CDR2 ANQGSEA. In nucleotides, the CDR3 is TGCAGCGTTGAAGGCAGGACAGGCGGCTACACCTTC. Translated, it gives CSVEGRTGGYTF. Filled out from reference TRBV29-1 and TRBJ1-2, the complete variable domain reads SAVISQKPSRDICQRGTSLTIQCQVDSQVTMMFWYRQQPGQSLTLIATANQGSEATYESGFVIDKFPISRPNLTFSTLTVSNMSPEDSSIYLCSVEGRTGGYTFGSGTRLTVV.

This clonotype was seen a few times. The chain is built from TRBV7-9 and TRBJ2-1; no clear D gene. The CDR3 contains 15 residues. With 0 bases removed from V and 4 bases from J, the gap between germline ends came to 10 bases. Germline CDR1 is SEHNR and CDR2 is FQNEAQ (reference sequence). CDR3 sequence reads: CASSLAVRMYNEQFF. The CDR3 nucleotides are TGTGCCAGCAGCTTAGCAGTGCGGATGTACAATGAGCAGTTCTTC.

In this sample, this clonotype turned up a few times. The rearrangement links TRBV19 to TRBJ1-2; 8 bases line up with TRBD1. The length of the CDR3 is 13 residues. The germline gives CDR1 LNHDA, CDR2 SQIVND (reference sequence). V lost 6 bases, J lost 8 bases, and 8 bases stayed unmatched. CDR3: CASRPETGDGYTF. The CDR3 region has the DNA TGTGCCAGTAGACCGGAGACAGGGGACGGCTACACCTTC. The variable domain in full, completed from reference TRBV19 and TRBJ1-2, reads DGGITQSPKYLFRKEGQNVTLSCEQNLNHDAMYWYRQDPGQGLRLIYYSQIVNDFQKGDIAEGYSVSREKKESFPLTVTSAQKNPTAFYLCASRPETGDGYTFGSGTRLTVV.

The rearrangement links TRBV4-3 to TRBJ1-1; D is unclear. The germline CDR1 and CDR2 sequences are LGHNA and YSLEER. V lost 1 base and J lost 0, with 9 bases in between. The CDR3 sequence is 15 residues long. The CDR3 loop is CASSQGAYLNTEAFF. The CDR3, as DNA: TGCGCCAGCAGCCAAGGGGCATACCTGAACACTGAAGCTTTCTTT.